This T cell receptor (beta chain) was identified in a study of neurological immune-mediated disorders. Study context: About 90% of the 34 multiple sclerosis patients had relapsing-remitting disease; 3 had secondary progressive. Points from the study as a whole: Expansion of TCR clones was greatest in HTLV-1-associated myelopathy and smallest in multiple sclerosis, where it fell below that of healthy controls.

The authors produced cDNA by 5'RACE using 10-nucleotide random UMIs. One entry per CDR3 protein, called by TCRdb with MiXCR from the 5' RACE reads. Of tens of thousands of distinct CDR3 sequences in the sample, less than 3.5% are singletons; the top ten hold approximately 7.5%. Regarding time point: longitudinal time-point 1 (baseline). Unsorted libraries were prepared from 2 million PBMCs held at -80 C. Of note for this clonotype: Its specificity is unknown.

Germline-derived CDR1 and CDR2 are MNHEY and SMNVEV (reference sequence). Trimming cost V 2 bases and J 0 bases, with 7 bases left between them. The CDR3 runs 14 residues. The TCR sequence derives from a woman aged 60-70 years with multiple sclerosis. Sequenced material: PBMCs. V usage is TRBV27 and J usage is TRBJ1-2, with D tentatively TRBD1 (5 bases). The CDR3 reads CASSLGTSNYGYTF. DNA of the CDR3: TGTGCCAGCAGTTTAGGGACTTCTAACTATGGCTACACCTTC.